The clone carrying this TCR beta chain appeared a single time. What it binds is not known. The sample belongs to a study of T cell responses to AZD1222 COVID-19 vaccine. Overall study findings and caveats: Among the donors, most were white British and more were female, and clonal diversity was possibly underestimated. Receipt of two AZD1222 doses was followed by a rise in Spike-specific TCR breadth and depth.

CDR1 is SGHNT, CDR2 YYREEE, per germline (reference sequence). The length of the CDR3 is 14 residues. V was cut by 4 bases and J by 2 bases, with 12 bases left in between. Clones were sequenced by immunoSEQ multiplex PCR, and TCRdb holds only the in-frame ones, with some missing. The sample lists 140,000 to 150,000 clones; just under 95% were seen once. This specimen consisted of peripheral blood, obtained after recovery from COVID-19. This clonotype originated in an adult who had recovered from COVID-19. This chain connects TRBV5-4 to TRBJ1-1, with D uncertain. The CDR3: CASSPYGSNTEAFF. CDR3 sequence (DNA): TGTGCCAGCAGCCCTTACGGCTCAAACACTGAAGCTTTCTTT. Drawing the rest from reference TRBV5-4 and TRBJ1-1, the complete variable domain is ETGVTQSPTHLIKTRGQQVTLRCSSQSGHNTVSWYQQALGQGPQFIFQYYREEENGRGNFPPRFSGLQFPNYSSELNVNALELDDSALYLCASSPYGSNTEAFFGQGTRLTVV.